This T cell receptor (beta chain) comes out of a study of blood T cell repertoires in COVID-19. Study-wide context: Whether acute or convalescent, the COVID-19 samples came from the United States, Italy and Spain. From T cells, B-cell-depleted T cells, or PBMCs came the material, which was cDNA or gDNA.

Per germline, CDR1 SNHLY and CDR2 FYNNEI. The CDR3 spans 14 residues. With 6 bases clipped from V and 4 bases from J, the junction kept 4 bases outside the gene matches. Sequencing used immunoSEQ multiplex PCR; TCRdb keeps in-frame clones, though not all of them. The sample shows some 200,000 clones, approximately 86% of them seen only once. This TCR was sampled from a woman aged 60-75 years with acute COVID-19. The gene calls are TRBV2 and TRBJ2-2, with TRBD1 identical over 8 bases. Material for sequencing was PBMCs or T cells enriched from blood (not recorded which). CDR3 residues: CASRWTGSTGELFF. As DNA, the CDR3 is TGTGCCAGCAGATGGACAGGGAGCACCGGGGAGCTGTTTTTT.